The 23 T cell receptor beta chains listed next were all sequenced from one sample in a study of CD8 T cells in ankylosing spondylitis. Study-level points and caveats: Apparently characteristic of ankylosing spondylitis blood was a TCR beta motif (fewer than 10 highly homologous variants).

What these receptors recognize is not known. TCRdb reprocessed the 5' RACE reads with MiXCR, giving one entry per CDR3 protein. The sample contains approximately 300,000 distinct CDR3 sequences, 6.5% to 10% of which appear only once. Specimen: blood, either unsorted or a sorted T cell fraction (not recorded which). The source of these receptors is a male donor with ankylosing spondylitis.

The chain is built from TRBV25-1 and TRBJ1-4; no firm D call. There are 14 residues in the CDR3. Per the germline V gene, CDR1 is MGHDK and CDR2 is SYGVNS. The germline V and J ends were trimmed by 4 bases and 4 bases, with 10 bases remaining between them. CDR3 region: CASSGREVNEKLFF. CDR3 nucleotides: TGTGCCAGCAGTGGGAGGGAAGTTAATGAAAAACTGTTTTTT.

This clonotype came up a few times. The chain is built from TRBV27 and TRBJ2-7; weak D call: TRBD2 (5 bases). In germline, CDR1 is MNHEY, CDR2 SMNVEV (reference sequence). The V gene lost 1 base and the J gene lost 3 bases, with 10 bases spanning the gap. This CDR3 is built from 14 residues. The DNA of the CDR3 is TGTGCCAGCAGTTTATACCCTGACTACTACGAGCAGTACTTC. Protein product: CASSLYPDYYEQYF.

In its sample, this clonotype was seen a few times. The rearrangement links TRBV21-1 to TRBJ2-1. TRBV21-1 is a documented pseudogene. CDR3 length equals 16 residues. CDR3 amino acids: CASSKVPASSYNEQFF. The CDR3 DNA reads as TGTGCCAGCAGCAAAGTGCCCGCAAGCTCCTACAATGAGCAGTTCTTC.

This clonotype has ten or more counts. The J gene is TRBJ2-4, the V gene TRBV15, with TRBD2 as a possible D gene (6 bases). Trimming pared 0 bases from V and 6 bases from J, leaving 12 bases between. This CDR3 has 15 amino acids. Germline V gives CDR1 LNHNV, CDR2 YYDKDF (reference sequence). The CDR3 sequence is CATSRDMTSRNIQYF. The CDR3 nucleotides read TGTGCCACCAGCAGAGATATGACTAGTCGAAACATTCAGTACTTC. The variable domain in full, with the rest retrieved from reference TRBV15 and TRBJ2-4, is DAMVIQNPRYQVTQFGKPVTLSCSQTLNHNVMYWYQQKSSQAPKLLFHYYDKDFNNEADTPDNFQSRRPNTSFCFLDIRSPGLGDTAMYLCATSRDMTSRNIQYFGAGTRLSVL.

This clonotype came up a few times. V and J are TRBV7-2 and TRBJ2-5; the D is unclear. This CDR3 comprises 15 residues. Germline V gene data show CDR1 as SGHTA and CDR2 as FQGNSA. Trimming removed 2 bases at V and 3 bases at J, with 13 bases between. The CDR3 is CASSLQWAREETQYF. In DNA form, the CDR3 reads TGTGCCAGCAGCTTACAGTGGGCTAGGGAAGAGACCCAGTACTTC. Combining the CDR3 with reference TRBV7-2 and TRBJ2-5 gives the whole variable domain GAGVSQSPSNKVTEKGKDVELRCDPISGHTALYWYRQSLGQGLEFLIYFQGNSAPDKSGLPSDRFSAERTGGSVSTLTIQRTQQEDSAVYLCASSLQWAREETQYFGPGTRLLVL.

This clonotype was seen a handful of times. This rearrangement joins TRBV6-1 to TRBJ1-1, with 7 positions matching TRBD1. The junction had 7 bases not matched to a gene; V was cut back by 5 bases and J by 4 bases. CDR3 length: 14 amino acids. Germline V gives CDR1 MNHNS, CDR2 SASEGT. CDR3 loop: CASSRNRGGTEAFF. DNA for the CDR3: TGTGCCAGCAGTAGGAACAGGGGAGGCACTGAAGCTTTCTTT.

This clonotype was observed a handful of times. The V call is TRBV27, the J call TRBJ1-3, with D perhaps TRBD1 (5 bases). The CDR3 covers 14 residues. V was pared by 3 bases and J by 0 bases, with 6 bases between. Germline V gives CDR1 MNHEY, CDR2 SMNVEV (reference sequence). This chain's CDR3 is CASSFGGSGNTIYF. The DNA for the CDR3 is TGTGCCAGCAGTTTCGGGGGCTCTGGAAACACCATATATTTT.

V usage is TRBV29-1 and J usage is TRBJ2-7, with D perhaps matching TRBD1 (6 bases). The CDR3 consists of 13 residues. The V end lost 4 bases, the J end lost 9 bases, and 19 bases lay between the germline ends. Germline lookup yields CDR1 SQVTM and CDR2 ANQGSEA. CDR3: CSVGMRGSIGQYF. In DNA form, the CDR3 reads TGCAGCGTTGGTATGAGGGGGTCGATCGGGCAGTACTTC.

The CDR3 is CASSLRRGPSTDTQYF. DNA for the CDR3: TGTGCCAGCAGTCTCCGGCGGGGACCTAGCACAGATACGCAGTATTTT. This chain joins TRBV27 and TRBJ2-3; a weak D match, TRBD2 (6 bases). The germline gives CDR1 MNHEY, CDR2 SMNVEV (reference sequence). V was clipped by 5 bases and J by 0 bases, with 15 bases between them. This CDR3 comprises 16 residues.

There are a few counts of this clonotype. CDR3 sequence reads: CASSSAPPGAWTGELFF. The CDR3, as DNA: TGTGCCAGCAGCTCCGCCCCTCCGGGAGCGTGGACCGGGGAGCTGTTTTTT. This chain uses TRBV9 with TRBJ2-2; perhaps TRBD2 as D (6 bases). The CDR3 covers 17 residues. Germline V gene sequence: CDR1 SGDLS, CDR2 YYNGEE. Trimming stripped 4 bases from V and 5 bases from J, with 21 bases between.

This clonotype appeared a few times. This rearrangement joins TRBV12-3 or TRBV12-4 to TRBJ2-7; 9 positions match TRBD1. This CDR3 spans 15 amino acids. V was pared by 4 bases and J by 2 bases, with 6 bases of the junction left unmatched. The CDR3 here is CASSSAQGAAYEQYF. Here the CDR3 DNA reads TGTGCCAGCAGTTCCGCACAGGGGGCGGCCTACGAGCAGTACTTC.

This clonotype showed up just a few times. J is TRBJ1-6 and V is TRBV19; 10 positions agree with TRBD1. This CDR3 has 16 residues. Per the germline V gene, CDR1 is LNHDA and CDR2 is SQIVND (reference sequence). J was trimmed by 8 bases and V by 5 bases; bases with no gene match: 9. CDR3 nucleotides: TGTGCCAGTAGTCCCCCGCCGGGACAGGGGTATTCACCCCTCCACTTT. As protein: CASSPPPGQGYSPLHF.

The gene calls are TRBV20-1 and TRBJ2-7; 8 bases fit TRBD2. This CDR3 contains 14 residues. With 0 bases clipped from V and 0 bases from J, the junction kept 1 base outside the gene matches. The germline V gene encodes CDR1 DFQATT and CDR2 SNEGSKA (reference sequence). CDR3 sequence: CSARDTSGSYEQYF. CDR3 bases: TGCAGTGCTAGAGATACTAGCGGCTCCTACGAGCAGTACTTC.

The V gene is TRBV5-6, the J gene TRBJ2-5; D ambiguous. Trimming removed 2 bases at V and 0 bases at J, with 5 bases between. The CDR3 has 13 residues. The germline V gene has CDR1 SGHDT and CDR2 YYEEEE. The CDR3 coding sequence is TGTGCCAGCAGCTTCTACCACCAAGAGACCCAGTACTTC. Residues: CASSFYHQETQYF.

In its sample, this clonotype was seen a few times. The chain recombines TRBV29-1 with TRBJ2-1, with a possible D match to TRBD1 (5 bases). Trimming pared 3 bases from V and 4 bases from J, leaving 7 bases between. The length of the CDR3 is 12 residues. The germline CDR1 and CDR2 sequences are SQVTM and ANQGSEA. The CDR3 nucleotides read TGCAGCGTTGATCAGGGATACAATGAGCAGTTCTTC. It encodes CSVDQGYNEQFF.

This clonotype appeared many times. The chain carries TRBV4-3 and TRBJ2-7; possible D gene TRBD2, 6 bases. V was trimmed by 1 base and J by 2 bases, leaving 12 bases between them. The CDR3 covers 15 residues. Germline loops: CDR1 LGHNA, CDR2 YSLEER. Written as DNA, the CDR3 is TGCGCCAGCAGCCAAGGACGGGAGATAACCTACGAGCAGTACTTC. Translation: CASSQGREITYEQYF.

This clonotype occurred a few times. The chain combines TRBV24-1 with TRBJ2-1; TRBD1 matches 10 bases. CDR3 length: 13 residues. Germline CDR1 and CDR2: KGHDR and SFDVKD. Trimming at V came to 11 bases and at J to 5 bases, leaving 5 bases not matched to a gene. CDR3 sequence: CASRDRGDNEQFF. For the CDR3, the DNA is TGTGCCAGCCGGGACAGGGGCGACAATGAGCAGTTCTTC.

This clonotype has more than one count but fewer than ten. The CDR3 region is CASSGTSGAYEQYF. CDR3 sequence (DNA): TGTGCCAGCAGCGGGACTAGCGGAGCCTACGAGCAGTACTTC. This sequence joins TRBV9 and TRBJ2-7, with 10 nucleotides matching TRBD2. Losses at the gene ends were 3 bases for V and 2 bases for J; bases not matched to a gene: 2. Germline V lookup: CDR1 SGDLS, CDR2 YYNGEE. This CDR3 is 14 amino acids long.

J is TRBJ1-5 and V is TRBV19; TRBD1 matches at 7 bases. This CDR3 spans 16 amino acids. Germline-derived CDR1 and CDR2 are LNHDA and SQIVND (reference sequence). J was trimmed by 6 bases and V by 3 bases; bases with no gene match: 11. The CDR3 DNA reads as TGTGCCAGTAGTATCCCCGGGACAGTTGCGACTCAGCCCCAGCATTTT. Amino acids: CASSIPGTVATQPQHF.

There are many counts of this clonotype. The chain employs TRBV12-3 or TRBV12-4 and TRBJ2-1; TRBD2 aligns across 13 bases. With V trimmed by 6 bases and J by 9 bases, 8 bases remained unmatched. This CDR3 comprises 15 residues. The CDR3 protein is CASRPGLAGVVEQFF. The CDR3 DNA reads TGTGCCAGCAGACCTGGACTAGCGGGAGTGGTTGAGCAGTTCTTC.

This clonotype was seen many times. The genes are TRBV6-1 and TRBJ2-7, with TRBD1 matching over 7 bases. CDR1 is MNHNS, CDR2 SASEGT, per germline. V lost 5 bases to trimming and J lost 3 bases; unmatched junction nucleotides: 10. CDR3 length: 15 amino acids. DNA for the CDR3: TGTGCCAGCAGTCGTGACAGGGCCCAAGACTACGAGCAGTACTTC. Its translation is CASSRDRAQDYEQYF.

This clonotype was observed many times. CDR3 protein: CASSEGQVSFSGANVLTF. Here the CDR3 DNA reads TGTGCCAGCAGTGAGGGACAGGTCTCCTTCTCTGGGGCCAACGTCCTGACTTTC. This chain uses TRBV6-1 with TRBJ2-6; 8 bases fit TRBD1. The length of the CDR3 is 18 residues. Per germline, CDR1 MNHNS and CDR2 SASEGT. V was clipped by 3 bases and J by 0 bases; unmatched bases: 7.

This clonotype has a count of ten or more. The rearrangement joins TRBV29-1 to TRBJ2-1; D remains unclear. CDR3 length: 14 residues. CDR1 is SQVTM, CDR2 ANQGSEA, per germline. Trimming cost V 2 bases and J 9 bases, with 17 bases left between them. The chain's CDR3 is CSVESASAYGEQFF. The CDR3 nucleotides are TGCAGCGTTGAAAGTGCCTCGGCCTACGGTGAGCAGTTCTTC.